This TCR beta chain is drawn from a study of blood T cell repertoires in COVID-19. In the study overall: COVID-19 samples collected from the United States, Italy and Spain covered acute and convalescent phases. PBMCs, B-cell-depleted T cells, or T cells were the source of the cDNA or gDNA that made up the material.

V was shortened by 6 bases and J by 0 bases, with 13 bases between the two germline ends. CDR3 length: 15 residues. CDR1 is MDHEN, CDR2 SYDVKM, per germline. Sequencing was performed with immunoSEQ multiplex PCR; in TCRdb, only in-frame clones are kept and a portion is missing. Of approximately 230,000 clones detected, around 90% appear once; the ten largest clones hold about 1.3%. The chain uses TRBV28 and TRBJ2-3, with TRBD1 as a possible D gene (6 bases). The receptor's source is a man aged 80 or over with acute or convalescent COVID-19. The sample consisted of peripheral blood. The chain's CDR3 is CASSYRTASTDTQYF. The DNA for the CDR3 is TGTGCCAGCAGCTACAGGACAGCTAGCACAGATACGCAGTATTTT. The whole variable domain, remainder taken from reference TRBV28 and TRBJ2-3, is DVKVTQSSRYLVKRTGEKVFLECVQDMDHENMFWYRQDPGLGLRLIYFSYDVKMKEKGDIPEGYSVSREKKERFSLILESASTNQTSMYLCASSYRTASTDTQYFGPGTRLTVL.